What follows describes a single T cell receptor beta chain. Its antigen is undetermined. Germline lookup yields CDR1 SEHNR and CDR2 FQNEAQ (reference sequence). The CDR3 has 16 amino acids. The ends lost 5 bases at V and 3 bases at J; junction bases unmatched: 12. Assay used: immunoSEQ multiplex PCR; TCRdb lists only in-frame clones, some missing. The sample yields more than 150,000 clones, roughly nine tenths seen once. This sample stems from a study of Ad26.COV2.S vaccination and SARS-CoV-2 variants. Findings and limits, study-wide: Measurement of non-spike TCR breadth gave similar results in vaccine and placebo recipients.

The receptor was isolated from a human donor who had recovered from COVID-19. J is TRBJ1-1 and V is TRBV7-9; TRBD1 aligns across 7 bases. Sequenced here: peripheral blood, sampled after recovery from COVID-19. The CDR3 is CASSPGDRAIYTEAFF. The CDR3 bases are TGTGCCAGCAGCCCGGGTGACAGGGCTATTTACACTGAAGCTTTCTTT.